This record concerns one TCR beta chain sequence. Its specificity is unknown. From the 5' RACE reads, TCRdb called clonotypes with MiXCR, one entry per CDR3 protein. This sample carries 250,000 to 300,000 distinct CDR3 sequences, roughly 17% of them seen once, and the ten largest clones take roughly 20%. This CDR3 comprises 14 residues. Germline V gene sequence: CDR1 SNHLY, CDR2 FYNNEI. V lost 4 bases, J lost 3 bases, and 4 bases stayed unmatched. This sample is drawn from a study of T-cell memory formation after mild COVID-19. Study results and limitations: From day 15 to 85, contracting clones were balanced between CD4 and CD8, whereas later expanders leaned toward CD4+.

This sequence joins TRBV2 and TRBJ2-3, with TRBD1 matching over 7 bases. The sequencing input was PBMCs or a T cell subset sorted from them (not recorded which). This TCR came from a man in his late teens or twenties who had mild COVID-19 (a few samples of this study predate the infection). Cell type and time point are not known. Written as DNA, the CDR3 is TGTGCCAGCAGTGGGGACAGATCTACAGATACGCAGTATTTT. Encoded protein: CASSGDRSTDTQYF. The complete variable domain, with remaining parts taken from reference TRBV2 and TRBJ2-3, reads EPEVTQTPSHQVTQMGQEVILRCVPISNHLYFYWYRQILGQKVEFLVSFYNNEISEKSEIFDDQFSVERPDGSNFTLKIRSTKLEDSAMYFCASSGDRSTDTQYFGPGTRLTVL.